The T cell receptor beta chain under discussion was sequenced for a study of CD8+ T cells in alopecia areata. Turning to the study itself: The drug, oral tofacitinib, was given to treated patients at 5 to 10 mg twice daily.

General observations from the study: Compared with mice, patients displayed less clear TCR sharing, possibly for HLA-related reasons. Sequencing of scalp tissue also captures the resident alphabeta T cells of normal skin. For lesional scalp, especially alopecia totalis/universalis, clonality was higher than in normal scalp.

Per germline, CDR1 GTSNPN and CDR2 SVGIG (reference sequence). The CDR3 loop spans 13 amino acids. Trimming removed 1 base from V and 5 bases from J, with 9 bases in between. Turning to this clone: Its antigen is undetermined.

Extracted RNA was reverse transcribed, and the resulting cDNA served as sequencing template. TCRdb's table, derived via immunoSEQ multiplex PCR, lists solely in-frame clones and lacks some. The table has fewer than 100,000 clones, under 45% seen once; the top ten hold about 0.79%. The sequence was obtained from a human donor with alopecia areata. Input material: CD4+ T cells sorted from blood. The V call is TRBV30, the J call TRBJ1-5; D is possibly TRBD1 (5 bases). The chain's CDR3 is CAWSAGGDQPQHF. In nucleotides, the CDR3 is TGTGCCTGGAGTGCCGGGGGGGATCAGCCCCAGCATTTT.